These T cell receptor beta chains were read from a single sample in a study of blood T cell repertoires in COVID-19. The assay was immunoSEQ multiplex PCR, and TCRdb's table has in-frame clones only and misses some. The data contain approximately 120,000 clones, 80% to 90% of them singletons. The sequenced material came from peripheral blood. These receptors were obtained from a human donor in a cohort sampled during active COVID-19. Both conserved end residues are part of each CDR3. D genes are given only for firm matches. Clone size is stated in some rows and not others, as once, few, many or a class when expanded.

d_call: .; j_call: TRBJ2-7; clone_size: .; v_call: TRBV6-2/TRBV6-3; cdr3_nt: TGTGCCAGCAGTTACTCGACAGGTTCTCTGGGAGAGCAGTACTTC; cdr3_aa: CASSYSTGSLGEQYF
d_call: .; j_call: TRBJ2-7; clone_size: .; v_call: TRBV5-1; cdr3_nt: TGCGCCAGCACCTGTGACATGTGCCACGAGCAGTACTTC; cdr3_aa: CASTCDMCHEQYF
d_call: .; j_call: TRBJ2-1; clone_size: .; v_call: TRBV5-4; cdr3_nt: TGTGCCAGCAGCCCCCCTAGGGGAAATGAGCAGTTCTTC; cdr3_aa: CASSPPRGNEQFF
d_call: TRBD1; j_call: TRBJ2-4; clone_size: few; v_call: TRBV13; cdr3_nt: TGTGCCAGCAGCTCTCAGGGGGCGGACCCAAAGGCCATTCAGTACTTC; cdr3_aa: CASSSQGADPKAIQYF
d_call: TRBD2; j_call: TRBJ2-7; clone_size: .; v_call: TRBV10-3; cdr3_nt: TGTGCCACCACCACCACTAGCGGGCCCTACGAGCAGTACTTC; cdr3_aa: CATTTTSGPYEQYF
d_call: .; j_call: TRBJ1-2; clone_size: .; v_call: TRBV6-1; cdr3_nt: TGTGTCAGCAGTGAACCCGGGCGTCGCGACGGGGACACCTTC; cdr3_aa: CVSSEPGRRDGDTF
d_call: .; j_call: TRBJ1-2; clone_size: .; v_call: TRBV2; cdr3_nt: TGTGCCACCAGAAATCAGGGACATGGTGGCTACACCTTC; cdr3_aa: CATRNQGHGGYTF
d_call: .; j_call: TRBJ1-3; clone_size: .; v_call: TRBV5-1; cdr3_nt: TGCGCCAGCAGCTTGAACAGCCTCTCTGGAAACACCATATATTTT; cdr3_aa: CASSLNSLSGNTIYF
d_call: .; j_call: TRBJ1-4; clone_size: .; v_call: TRBV27; cdr3_nt: TGTGCCAGCAAAAGGACAGATAATGAAAAACTGTTTTTT; cdr3_aa: CASKRTDNEKLFF
d_call: TRBD2; j_call: TRBJ2-3; clone_size: few; v_call: TRBV3-1/TRBV3-2; cdr3_nt: TGTGCCAGCAGCCAAGATCTCCTACACAAGGGACTAGCGGTCACAGATACGCAGTATTTT; cdr3_aa: CASSQDLLHKGLAVTDTQYF
d_call: TRBD1; j_call: TRBJ1-6; clone_size: few; v_call: TRBV9; cdr3_nt: TGTGCCAGCAGCAACAGGGGGCGCGGTTCACCCCTCCACTTT; cdr3_aa: CASSNRGRGSPLHF
d_call: TRBD2; j_call: TRBJ2-3; clone_size: .; v_call: TRBV7-6; cdr3_nt: TGTGCCAGCAGCCCGACCGGGGGGGCCGGGACAGATACGCAGTATTTT; cdr3_aa: CASSPTGGAGTDTQYF
d_call: TRBD1; j_call: TRBJ1-4; clone_size: .; v_call: TRBV5-1; cdr3_nt: TGCGCCAGCAGCGAGGGACAGAGAAATGAAAAACTGTTTTTT; cdr3_aa: CASSEGQRNEKLFF
d_call: .; j_call: TRBJ2-7; clone_size: .; v_call: TRBV19; cdr3_nt: TGTGCCAGTGAGGACAGAGAAACCTACGAGCAGTACTTC; cdr3_aa: CASEDRETYEQYF
d_call: .; j_call: TRBJ2-3; clone_size: once; v_call: TRBV10-1; cdr3_nt: TGCGCCAGCAGTGAGGTGGGACTGCCAGATACGCAGTATTTT; cdr3_aa: CASSEVGLPDTQYF
d_call: .; j_call: TRBJ2-5; clone_size: .; v_call: TRBV19; cdr3_nt: TGTGCCAGTTCGGTGCGGGGTGAGACCCAGTACTTC; cdr3_aa: CASSVRGETQYF
d_call: TRBD1; j_call: TRBJ2-7; clone_size: .; v_call: TRBV19; cdr3_nt: TGTGCCAGTAGCCCCGGGACAGGAACCTACGAGCAGTACTTC; cdr3_aa: CASSPGTGTYEQYF
d_call: .; j_call: TRBJ2-7; clone_size: .; v_call: TRBV5-1; cdr3_nt: TGCGCCAGCAGCTTGGAAGGGGGGGAAAACTACGAGCAGTACTTC; cdr3_aa: CASSLEGGENYEQYF
d_call: TRBD1; j_call: TRBJ2-7; clone_size: .; v_call: TRBV5-8; cdr3_nt: TGTGCCAGCAGCTTGGGAGGGGGCAGGGACTACGAGCAGTACTTC; cdr3_aa: CASSLGGGRDYEQYF
d_call: .; j_call: TRBJ2-3; clone_size: .; v_call: TRBV7-8; cdr3_nt: TGTGCCAGCAGCTTAGCCCTTGTCCTAGCGAGCACAGATACGCAGTATTTT; cdr3_aa: CASSLALVLASTDTQYF
d_call: .; j_call: TRBJ1-2; clone_size: once; v_call: TRBV4-2; cdr3_nt: TGTGCCAGCAGCCAAGCCGCTGGGCAGGACTATGGCTACACCTTC; cdr3_aa: CASSQAAGQDYGYTF
d_call: .; j_call: TRBJ1-3; clone_size: .; v_call: TRBV7-2; cdr3_nt: TGTGCCAGCAGTTACTCGGGTCGCCAAGCGAGGAACACCATATATTTT; cdr3_aa: CASSYSGRQARNTIYF
d_call: .; j_call: TRBJ1-2; clone_size: .; v_call: TRBV10-3; cdr3_nt: TGTGCCATCAGAAGCGACAGCCAGACCATCTATGGCTACACCTTC; cdr3_aa: CAIRSDSQTIYGYTF
d_call: TRBD1; j_call: TRBJ2-5; clone_size: .; v_call: TRBV6-5; cdr3_nt: TGTGCCAGCAGTCCCTGGGACAGGGGGTGGGAAACCCAGTACTTC; cdr3_aa: CASSPWDRGWETQYF
d_call: .; j_call: TRBJ2-7; clone_size: .; v_call: TRBV5-1; cdr3_nt: TGCGCCAGCAGCTTGCGGGGTGGGAACGAGCAGTACTTC; cdr3_aa: CASSLRGGNEQYF
d_call: TRBD2; j_call: TRBJ2-6; clone_size: .; v_call: TRBV7-6; cdr3_nt: TGTGCCAGCAGTTCCCTAGCGGGGGGCTCTGGGGCCAACGTCCTGACTTTC; cdr3_aa: CASSSLAGGSGANVLTF
d_call: .; j_call: TRBJ1-1; clone_size: .; v_call: TRBV6-1; cdr3_nt: TGTGCCAGCAGTGATTTCAGGGCTGAAGCTTTCTTT; cdr3_aa: CASSDFRAEAFF
d_call: TRBD2; j_call: TRBJ2-5; clone_size: .; v_call: TRBV2; cdr3_nt: TGTGCCAGCAGTGAGGGACTAGCGGGCGACACCCACGAGACCCAGTACTTC; cdr3_aa: CASSEGLAGDTHETQYF
d_call: .; j_call: TRBJ1-1; clone_size: .; v_call: TRBV19; cdr3_nt: TGTGCCAGTACAGGGCTGAACACTGAAGCTTTCTTT; cdr3_aa: CASTGLNTEAFF
d_call: .; j_call: TRBJ1-1; clone_size: .; v_call: TRBV28; cdr3_nt: TGTGCCAGCAGTTTGTCACAGGGATGGATAGCTTTCTTT; cdr3_aa: CASSLSQGWIAFF
d_call: .; j_call: TRBJ1-4; clone_size: .; v_call: TRBV6-5; cdr3_nt: TGTGCCAGCTGTCGGTCCCCAACTAATGAAAAACTGTTTTTT; cdr3_aa: CASCRSPTNEKLFF
d_call: .; j_call: TRBJ2-7; clone_size: few; v_call: TRBV6-1; cdr3_nt: TGTGCCAGCAGTGAACTGAGAGGCTACGAGCAGTACTTC; cdr3_aa: CASSELRGYEQYF
d_call: TRBD2; j_call: TRBJ2-3; clone_size: .; v_call: TRBV5-1; cdr3_nt: TGCGCCAGCAGCCTACTAGCGGGGGGGAACACAGATACGCAGTATTTT; cdr3_aa: CASSLLAGGNTDTQYF
d_call: .; j_call: TRBJ1-4; clone_size: .; v_call: TRBV3-1/TRBV3-2; cdr3_nt: TGTGCCAGCAGCGAAACGGGGGATGGAAAACTGTTTTTT; cdr3_aa: CASSETGDGKLFF
d_call: .; j_call: TRBJ1-5; clone_size: once; v_call: TRBV19; cdr3_nt: TGTGCCAGTAGTATGGTAGCAGTTTATGATCAGCCCCAGCATTTT; cdr3_aa: CASSMVAVYDQPQHF
d_call: TRBD1; j_call: TRBJ1-2; clone_size: .; v_call: TRBV19; cdr3_nt: TGTGCCAGTAGTTCCATAGACAGGGGGCTTGGCTACACCTTC; cdr3_aa: CASSSIDRGLGYTF
d_call: TRBD1; j_call: TRBJ1-5; clone_size: .; v_call: TRBV10-2; cdr3_nt: TGCGCCAGCTCAGGGGGCGAGGCTCGCAATCAGCCCCAGCATTTT; cdr3_aa: CASSGGEARNQPQHF
d_call: TRBD1; j_call: TRBJ2-7; clone_size: .; v_call: TRBV5-1; cdr3_nt: TGCGCCAGCAGCCGCCGCGGACAGGGGGCGGATGAGCAGTACTTC; cdr3_aa: CASSRRGQGADEQYF
d_call: TRBD1; j_call: TRBJ2-7; clone_size: .; v_call: TRBV3-1/TRBV3-2; cdr3_nt: TGTGCCAGCAGCCCCGGGACAGTTTCCTACGAGCAGTACTTC; cdr3_aa: CASSPGTVSYEQYF
d_call: .; j_call: TRBJ1-5; clone_size: .; v_call: TRBV10-2; cdr3_nt: TGCGCCAGCAGTCTAGGGGCCAACCCCTACCAGCCCCAGCATTTT; cdr3_aa: CASSLGANPYQPQHF
d_call: .; j_call: TRBJ1-1; clone_size: .; v_call: TRBV6-5; cdr3_nt: TGTGCCAGCAGACGTACAGGGTATGACACTGAAGCTTTCTTT; cdr3_aa: CASRRTGYDTEAFF
d_call: .; j_call: TRBJ2-3; clone_size: .; v_call: TRBV5-5; cdr3_nt: TGTGCCAGCAGCCCGTTTGTCAGAGATACGCAGTATTTT; cdr3_aa: CASSPFVRDTQYF
d_call: TRBD2; j_call: TRBJ2-1; clone_size: .; v_call: TRBV3-1/TRBV3-2; cdr3_nt: TGTGCCAGCAGCCCTAGCGGGGGCCGCTACAATGAGCAGTTCTTC; cdr3_aa: CASSPSGGRYNEQFF
d_call: TRBD2; j_call: TRBJ2-3; clone_size: once; v_call: TRBV7-9; cdr3_nt: TGTGCCAGCAGCTTAACACTAGCGGGGGCCCGAGGCACAGATACGCAGTATTTT; cdr3_aa: CASSLTLAGARGTDTQYF
d_call: .; j_call: TRBJ1-2; clone_size: .; v_call: TRBV19; cdr3_nt: TGTGCCACCAGGACACGAGTACTATCAGGCTACACCTTC; cdr3_aa: CATRTRVLSGYTF
d_call: TRBD2; j_call: TRBJ2-3; clone_size: .; v_call: TRBV10-2; cdr3_nt: TGCGCCACCACTAGCGGGGGGGGAGTGGATACGCAGTATTTT; cdr3_aa: CATTSGGGVDTQYF
d_call: TRBD2; j_call: TRBJ2-5; clone_size: .; v_call: TRBV28; cdr3_nt: TGTGCCAGCAGTTTCGGTACGAGCGGGGGCCTCCAAGAGACCCAGTACTTC; cdr3_aa: CASSFGTSGGLQETQYF
d_call: TRBD1; j_call: TRBJ2-5; clone_size: .; v_call: TRBV5-4; cdr3_nt: TGTGCCAGCAGCTCCGGGACAGGGGGCTGGGGGACCCAGTACTTC; cdr3_aa: CASSSGTGGWGTQYF
d_call: .; j_call: TRBJ1-5; clone_size: once; v_call: TRBV30; cdr3_nt: TGTGCCTGGAGTGTGACTGATAGCAATCAGCCCCAGCATTTT; cdr3_aa: CAWSVTDSNQPQHF
d_call: .; j_call: TRBJ2-1; clone_size: few; v_call: TRBV19; cdr3_nt: TGTGCCAGTAGACTCCAGGGTTCCCACAATGAGCAGTTCTTC; cdr3_aa: CASRLQGSHNEQFF
d_call: TRBD2; j_call: TRBJ2-3; clone_size: .; v_call: TRBV4-1; cdr3_nt: TGCGCCAGCAGCCAACAAATAGCGGGGGGCACAGATACGCAGTATTTT; cdr3_aa: CASSQQIAGGTDTQYF
d_call: TRBD2; j_call: TRBJ2-1; clone_size: .; v_call: TRBV6-5; cdr3_nt: TGTGCCAGCAGTTACTCTAGCGGGGGATACAATGAGCAGTTCTTC; cdr3_aa: CASSYSSGGYNEQFF
d_call: TRBD1; j_call: TRBJ1-2; clone_size: .; v_call: TRBV7-2; cdr3_nt: TGTGCCAGCAGCGCGCGGACAGGGGGCAGCTATGGCTACACCTTC; cdr3_aa: CASSARTGGSYGYTF
d_call: .; j_call: TRBJ2-3; clone_size: .; v_call: TRBV7-9; cdr3_nt: TGTGCCAGCAGCCCCGATGGGCTGGATACGCAGTATTTT; cdr3_aa: CASSPDGLDTQYF